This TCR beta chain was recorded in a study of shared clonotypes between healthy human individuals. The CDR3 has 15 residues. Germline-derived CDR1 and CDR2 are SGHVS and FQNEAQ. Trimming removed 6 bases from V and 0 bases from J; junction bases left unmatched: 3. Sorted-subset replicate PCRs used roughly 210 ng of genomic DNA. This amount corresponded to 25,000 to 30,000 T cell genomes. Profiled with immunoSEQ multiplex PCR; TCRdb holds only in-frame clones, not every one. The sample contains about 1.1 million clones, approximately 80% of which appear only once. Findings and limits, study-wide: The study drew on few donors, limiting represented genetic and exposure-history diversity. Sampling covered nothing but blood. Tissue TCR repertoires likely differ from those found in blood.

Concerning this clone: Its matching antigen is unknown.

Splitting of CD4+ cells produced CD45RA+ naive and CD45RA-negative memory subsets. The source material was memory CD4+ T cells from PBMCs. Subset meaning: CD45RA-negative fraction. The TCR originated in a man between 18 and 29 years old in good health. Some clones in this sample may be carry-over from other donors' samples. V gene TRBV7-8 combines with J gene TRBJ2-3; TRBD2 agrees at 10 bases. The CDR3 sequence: CASSQTSGSTDTQYF. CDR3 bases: TGTGCCAGCAGTCAGACTAGCGGGAGCACAGATACGCAGTATTTT.